Listed here are 23 T cell receptor beta chains from one sample, sequenced in a study of blood T cell repertoires in COVID-19. The protocol was immunoSEQ multiplex PCR, while the TCRdb copy is restricted to in-frame clones and leaves out a portion. The top ten clones hold 0.8% to 0.9% of a sample with hundreds of thousands of clones, about 88% of them seen once. Material for sequencing was peripheral blood. The receptors stem from a man between 18 and 29 years old with COVID-19, enrolled during active disease.

This clone was seen more than once but under ten times. The gene calls are TRBV10-3 and TRBJ1-4; D is possibly TRBD1 (5 bases). Trimming cost V 10 bases and J 6 bases, with 15 bases left between them. The CDR3 length is 13 residues. The germline V gene has CDR1 ENHRY and CDR2 SYGVKD. This CDR3 is CATRQGIDEKLFF. The CDR3 nucleotides are TGTGCCACCCGCCAGGGCATCGATGAAAAACTGTTTTTT.

This sequence joins TRBV10-2 and TRBJ2-7; TRBD2 matches 11 bases. V gave up 3 bases and J gave up 5 bases; unmatched junction bases: 6. There are 15 residues in the CDR3. CDR1 and CDR2 from the germline V gene are WSHSY and SAAADI. The CDR3 spells CASSESTSGRNEQYF. The CDR3 DNA follows: TGCGCCAGCAGTGAATCAACTAGCGGGAGAAACGAGCAGTACTTC.

The V and J genes are TRBV27 and TRBJ2-3, with 9 bases lining up with TRBD2. The CDR3 is made up of 16 amino acids. CDR1 and CDR2 (germline): MNHEY, SMNVEV (reference sequence). V lost 5 bases and J lost 2; bases outside the gene matches: 8. The CDR3 reads CASSDTGTSPTDTQYF. The CDR3 DNA reads TGTGCCAGCAGTGACACCGGGACTAGCCCCACAGATACGCAGTATTTT.

This clone was seen a handful of times. The V and J genes are TRBV7-9 and TRBJ1-2; 9 bases match TRBD1. With 3 bases clipped from V and 4 bases from J, the junction kept 6 bases outside the gene matches. The CDR3 is 15 residues long. The germline gives CDR1 SEHNR, CDR2 FQNEAQ (reference sequence). In DNA, the CDR3 is TGTGCCAGCAGCTTTAGGGACAGGGAGGGCTATGGCTACACCTTC. Translating gives CASSFRDREGYGYTF.

This chain connects TRBV10-2 to TRBJ1-1; a weak D match, TRBD1 (5 bases). The CDR3 runs to 14 residues. Germline V gene sequence: CDR1 WSHSY, CDR2 SAAADI. V lost 5 bases to trimming and J lost 1 base, with 11 bases between them. Here the CDR3 reads CASSRGGSNTEAFF. The DNA for the CDR3 is TGCGCCAGCAGTAGGGGAGGCTCGAACACTGAAGCTTTCTTT.

The rearrangement uses TRBV15 and TRBJ2-7; D may be TRBD2 (6 bases). The CDR3 is made up of 16 amino acids. V lost 1 base to trimming and J lost 1 base, with 14 bases between them. Germline loops: CDR1 LNHNV, CDR2 YYDKDF (reference sequence). The CDR3 DNA reads as TGTGCCACCAGCAGAGGCGGGGCCCCCCGATCCTACGAGCAGTACTTC. This gives the protein CATSRGGAPRSYEQYF.

This chain joins TRBV2 and TRBJ2-5; TRBD2 agrees at 7 bases. With V trimmed by 6 bases and J by 5 bases, 12 bases remained unmatched. This CDR3 contains 15 residues. CDR1 SNHLY and CDR2 FYNNEI come from the germline V gene. This chain's CDR3 is CASRGAGWRGETQYF. In DNA form, the CDR3 reads TGTGCCAGCAGGGGAGCGGGCTGGCGGGGGGAGACCCAGTACTTC.

J is TRBJ2-3 and V is TRBV9, with 8 nucleotides matching TRBD1. The V gene's germline CDR1 is SGDLS and CDR2 YYNGEE. V was clipped by 5 bases and J by 0 bases; unmatched bases: 5. CDR3 length: 15 amino acids. This CDR3 reads CASSGTGFSTDTQYF. In DNA form, the CDR3 reads TGTGCCAGCAGTGGGACAGGATTTAGCACAGATACGCAGTATTTT.

The chain has TRBV18 and TRBJ2-1; the D gene is possibly TRBD1 (6 bases). V was clipped by 3 bases and J by 1 base, with 13 bases between them. The CDR3 totals 16 residues. Per the germline V gene, CDR1 is KGHSH and CDR2 is LQKENI. CDR3 sequence reads: CASSPSQGTSYNEQFF. The DNA of the CDR3 is TGTGCCAGCTCACCGAGTCAGGGGACGTCCTACAATGAGCAGTTCTTC.

This chain uses TRBV6-5 with TRBJ2-2; 7 bases align to TRBD1. V shed 9 bases and J 6 bases; nucleotides not matched to a gene: 7. The CDR3 is 13 residues long. The germline gives CDR1 MNHEY, CDR2 SVGAGI. CDR3 nucleotides: TGTGCCAGTACCACAGGGGTACCCGGGGAGCTGTTTTTT. Translating it yields CASTTGVPGELFF.

This rearrangement joins TRBV14 to TRBJ1-2; D unclear. The V gene's germline CDR1 is SGHDN and CDR2 FVKESK. The CDR3 has 15 residues. V lost 0 bases, J lost 0 bases, and 8 bases lay in between. The CDR3 reads CASSQDAGANYGYTF. For the CDR3, the DNA is TGTGCCAGCAGCCAAGATGCCGGAGCTAACTATGGCTACACCTTC. The full variable domain, in which reference TRBV14 and TRBJ1-2 provide the parts outside the CDR3, is EAGVTQFPSHSVIEKGQTVTLRCDPISGHDNLYWYRRVMGKEIKFLLHFVKESKQDESGMPNNRFLAERTGGTYSTLKVQPAELEDSGVYFCASSQDAGANYGYTFGSGTRLTVV.

The genes are TRBV2 and TRBJ2-1; the match to TRBD2 covers 8 bases. V trimming: 4 bases; J trimming: 9 bases; junction bases outside the gene matches: 11. This CDR3 is 15 amino acids long. Germline-derived CDR1 and CDR2 are SNHLY and FYNNEI. The CDR3 loop is CASSARSGRGAEQFF. In DNA form, the CDR3 reads TGTGCCAGCAGTGCTCGCAGCGGGAGAGGGGCTGAGCAGTTCTTC.

This sequence joins TRBV5-1 and TRBJ2-1, with 11 positions matching TRBD2. CDR3 length equals 15 residues. The junction had 5 bases not matched to a gene; V was cut back by 3 bases and J by 6 bases. CDR1 and CDR2 from the germline V gene are SGHRS and YFSETQ. The CDR3 coding sequence is TGCGCCAGCAGCTGGTCAACTAGCGGGGGCAATGAGCAGTTCTTC. Translation: CASSWSTSGGNEQFF.

V is TRBV2 and J is TRBJ2-1; 7 bases align to TRBD2. V shed 7 bases and J 9 bases; nucleotides not matched to a gene: 15. The CDR3 length is 15 residues. Germline V gene lookup returns CDR1 SNHLY and CDR2 FYNNEI. In nucleotides, the CDR3 is TGTGCCAGCACCCTCTCCGGACTAGTGTTCGGTGAGCAGTTCTTC. Encoded protein: CASTLSGLVFGEQFF.

The rearrangement uses TRBV2 and TRBJ2-5; D unresolved. Germline CDR1 is SNHLY and CDR2 is FYNNEI. With 10 bases removed from V and 5 bases from J, the gap between germline ends came to 14 bases. The CDR3 is 12 amino acids. CDR3: CANAQYPETQYF. The CDR3 nucleotides read TGTGCCAACGCACAGTACCCGGAGACCCAGTACTTC.

The J gene is TRBJ2-7, the V gene TRBV24-1, with 7 bases matching TRBD1. In germline, CDR1 is KGHDR, CDR2 SFDVKD. The CDR3 totals 16 residues. V lost 7 bases to trimming and J lost 4 bases; unmatched junction nucleotides: 15. Here the CDR3 DNA reads TGTGCCACCAGCTCAACCTCCGGGACAGATTCTTACGAGCAGTACTTC. This codes for CATSSTSGTDSYEQYF.

The CDR3 DNA sequence: TGCGCCAGCAGCAGGACTAGCGGGGGGACCTACGAGCAGTACTTC. This translates into CASSRTSGGTYEQYF. V is TRBV10-1 and J is TRBJ2-7, with 14 bases identical to TRBD2. This CDR3 has 15 residues. V lost 6 bases, J lost 2 bases, and 3 bases stayed unmatched. Germline CDR1 and CDR2: WNHNN and SYGVQD (reference sequence).

This chain joins TRBV6-4 and TRBJ1-2, with D uncertain. V was pared by 0 bases and J by 9 bases, with 17 bases between. CDR1 is MRHNA, CDR2 SNTAGT, per germline. The CDR3 covers 15 residues. The CDR3 bases are TGTGCCAGCAGTGACTCGATCCGGCAGCTGAGGTGCTACACCTTC. It specifies CASSDSIRQLRCYTF.

The gene calls are TRBV3-1 (or the pseudogene TRBV3-2) and TRBJ1-1; unclear D gene. CDR3 length: 14 amino acids. V shed 1 base and J shed 2 bases, with 8 bases lying between them. The germline CDR1 and CDR2 sequences are LGHDT and YNNKEL (reference sequence). In DNA, the CDR3 is TGTGCCAGCAGCCAAGGTCGGGGAAACACTGAAGCTTTCTTT. Translating it yields CASSQGRGNTEAFF.

The chain is built from TRBV6-5 and TRBJ2-2; 8 bases align to TRBD1. Germline-derived CDR1 and CDR2 are MNHEY and SVGAGI. CDR3 length equals 15 residues. J lost 4 bases, V lost 5 bases, and 6 bases had no gene match. CDR3: CASSNQGTGTGELFF. As DNA, the CDR3 is TGTGCCAGCAGTAACCAAGGGACAGGCACCGGGGAGCTGTTTTTT.

The chain couples TRBV15 to TRBJ1-4, with a weak D call TRBD1 (5 bases). The V gene's germline CDR1 is LNHNV and CDR2 YYDKDF (reference sequence). The CDR3 loop spans 13 amino acids. V lost 6 bases and J lost 7, with 12 bases in between. This CDR3 is CATSGRGGEKLFF. In nucleotides, the CDR3 is TGTGCCACCAGTGGAAGGGGTGGTGAAAAACTGTTTTTT.

This chain uses TRBV5-1 with TRBJ2-5, with 7 bases fitting TRBD1. The CDR3 loop spans 16 amino acids. Germline trimming cut 0 bases from V and 5 bases from J; bases unmatched to any gene: 10. In germline, CDR1 is SGHRS, CDR2 YFSETQ. The DNA of the CDR3 is TGCGCCAGCAGCTTGGATACCGGACAGGTCTGGGAGACCCAGTACTTC. This gives the protein CASSLDTGQVWETQYF.

The gene calls are TRBV9 and TRBJ2-3; 9 nucleotides align to TRBD2. The length of the CDR3 is 13 residues. The trim removed 2 bases at V and 14 bases at J, leaving 9 bases unmatched. CDR1 and CDR2 from the germline V gene are SGDLS and YYNGEE. DNA of the CDR3: TGTGCCAGCAGCGTGCAGACTAGCGGCCCAAGGTATTTT. This encodes CASSVQTSGPRYF.